This TCR beta chain was recorded in a study of CD8+ T cells in alopecia areata. Study-wide results and limits: Compared with normal scalp, lesional scalp had higher clonality and more expanded CD8+ clones.

After removal of 1 base from V and 6 bases from J, the junction contained 7 bases not matched to a gene. The CDR3 has 15 amino acids. Germline CDR1 is LNHNV and CDR2 is YYDKDF (reference sequence). Points on this clone: What it binds is unknown.

Extracted from the samples, RNA was reverse transcribed into cDNA to serve as the sequencing template. The assay was immunoSEQ multiplex PCR, and TCRdb's table has in-frame clones only and misses some. The table has 150,000 to 200,000 clones, 50% to 75% seen once. Specified treatment: oral pan-JAK inhibitor, 5-10 mg twice daily. V gene TRBV15 combines with J gene TRBJ1-2; 8 nucleotides align to TRBD1. The receptor comes from a human donor with alopecia areata. Sample: CD4+ T cells sorted from blood, taken between weeks 55 and 65, from a patient treated with tofacitinib. The CDR3 here is CATSRVTGGIDGYTF. The CDR3 DNA follows: TGTGCCACCAGCAGAGTCACAGGGGGAATCGATGGCTACACCTTC.